A single sample is the source of the 31 T cell receptor beta chains below, sequenced in a study of cytomegalovirus exposure and HLA in healthy donors. The protocol was immunoSEQ multiplex PCR, while the TCRdb copy is restricted to in-frame clones and leaves out a portion. The sample includes some 69,000 clones, just under 95% of them seen just once. Sample: PBMCs. These receptors were taken from a man in his late teens or twenties in good health and CMV-seropositive.

The chain joins TRBV25-1 to TRBJ1-1; D unresolved. The V gene lost 5 bases and the J gene lost 1 base, with 11 bases spanning the gap. This CDR3 spans 14 amino acids. Germline CDR1 MGHDK, CDR2 SYGVNS. CDR3 loop: CASSSDWGNTEAFF. The DNA for the CDR3 is TGTGCCAGCAGTTCGGACTGGGGGAACACTGAAGCTTTCTTT.

This clone was seen once. The J gene is TRBJ1-1, the V gene TRBV28, with D possibly being TRBD1 (6 bases). Trimming removed 7 bases from V and 5 bases from J, with 17 bases in between. From germline, CDR1 is MDHEN and CDR2 SYDVKM. This CDR3 region has 14 residues. Here the CDR3 DNA reads TGTGCCAGCATCTTCTCAGGGGTTCGGACTGAAGCTTTCTTT. It yields the protein CASIFSGVRTEAFF.

V and J are TRBV27 and TRBJ1-1; the D gene is possibly TRBD1 (5 bases). The CDR3 runs 16 residues. V gave up 4 bases and J gave up 5 bases, with 20 bases separating them. In germline, CDR1 is MNHEY, CDR2 SMNVEV (reference sequence). For the CDR3, the DNA is TGTGCCAGCAGTTATATGACAGCCCCCATTTTGACTGAAGCTTTCTTT. This encodes CASSYMTAPILTEAFF.

This clone appeared a few times. The chain couples TRBV19 to TRBJ2-7; 8 bases are a match to TRBD2. The CDR3 runs 13 residues. V lost 3 bases and J lost 7; bases outside the gene matches: 5. Germline assignment: CDR1 LNHDA and CDR2 SQIVND (reference sequence). CDR3 residues: CASSMPGGREQYF. CDR3 DNA: TGTGCCAGTAGTATGCCGGGAGGGCGGGAGCAGTACTTC.

This chain's CDR3 is CASSLPHYETRDTSSYEQYF. In nucleotides, the CDR3 is TGTGCCAGCAGCTTACCGCACTACGAGACCCGGGACACCAGCTCCTACGAGCAGTACTTC. The gene calls are TRBV7-6 and TRBJ2-7, with D possibly matching TRBD1 (6 bases). The CDR3 has 20 residues. Between the trimmed V and J ends, which lost 2 bases and 0 bases, there was a span of 26 bases. CDR1 and CDR2 (germline): SGHVS, FNYEAQ. The full variable domain, rest sourced from reference TRBV7-6 and TRBJ2-7, is GAGVSQSPRYKVTKRGQDVALRCDPISGHVSLYWYRQALGQGPEFLTYFNYEAQQDKSGLPNDRFSAERPEGSISTLTIQRTEQRDSAMYRCASSLPHYETRDTSSYEQYFGPGTRLTVT.

This chain uses TRBV18 with TRBJ1-5; TRBD1 might be the D (6 bases). CDR3 length equals 17 residues. V dropped 0 bases and J dropped 6 bases, with 18 bases sitting between them. The germline CDR1 and CDR2 sequences are KGHSH and LQKENI. In DNA, the CDR3 is TGTGCCAGCTCACCACCCCTCTCGACAGGTCGGATTCAGCCCCAGCATTTT. Protein product: CASSPPLSTGRIQPQHF.

This clone was counted between two and nine times. The chain employs TRBV18 and TRBJ2-1; TRBD2 aligns across 11 bases. The CDR3 totals 17 residues. V lost 3 bases and J lost 0; bases outside the gene matches: 4. Germline V lookup: CDR1 KGHSH, CDR2 LQKENI. CDR3 residues: CASSPSLAGGSYNEQFF. The CDR3 DNA reads as TGTGCCAGCTCACCTAGCCTAGCGGGAGGCTCCTACAATGAGCAGTTCTTC.

The chain links TRBV5-6 to TRBJ2-3, with 7 bases that match TRBD1. The ends lost 1 base at V and 5 bases at J; junction bases unmatched: 13. CDR1 is SGHDT and CDR2 is YYEEEE in the germline V gene. This CDR3 is 17 amino acids long. CDR3 sequence: CASSLSGLTGVGDTQYF. CDR3 bases: TGTGCCAGCAGCTTGAGCGGTCTCACAGGGGTGGGAGATACGCAGTATTTT.

The chain combines TRBV29-1 with TRBJ1-1; weak D call: TRBD1 (5 bases). The CDR3 consists of 12 residues. Germline V lookup: CDR1 SQVTM, CDR2 ANQGSEA. Trimming shortened V by 6 bases and J by 4 bases, and 12 bases separated the two germline ends. The CDR3 bases are TGCAGCGTCTTGAGCGGGGGCACTGAAGCTTTCTTT. Translation gives CSVLSGGTEAFF.

This rearrangement joins TRBV19 to TRBJ2-1, with 8 bases matching TRBD2. J gave up 5 bases and V 5 bases, and 8 bases lay outside the gene matches. Germline CDR1 is LNHDA and CDR2 is SQIVND (reference sequence). The CDR3 length is 15 residues. CDR3 sequence: CASSQGLAVDNEQFF. The CDR3 DNA sequence: TGTGCCAGTAGTCAAGGACTAGCCGTCGACAATGAGCAGTTCTTC.

The V call is TRBV10-3, the J call TRBJ1-4, with D possibly being TRBD1 (6 bases). From germline, CDR1 is ENHRY and CDR2 SYGVKD. The CDR3 extends over 13 amino acids. Trimming took 10 bases from V and 4 from J, leaving 13 bases between them. As DNA, the CDR3 is TGTGCCAGCAGCCCAGGGGATAATGAAAAACTGTTTTTT. It encodes CASSPGDNEKLFF.

The chain combines TRBV7-8 with TRBJ2-3, with D possibly matching TRBD2 (6 bases). V was shortened by 1 base and J by 2 bases, with 10 bases between the two germline ends. In germline, CDR1 is SGHVS, CDR2 FQNEAQ. The length of the CDR3 is 15 residues. CDR3 residues: CASSLEAGFTDTQYF. DNA for the CDR3: TGTGCCAGCAGCTTAGAGGCGGGGTTCACAGATACGCAGTATTTT.

V usage is TRBV28 and J usage is TRBJ2-6; perhaps TRBD2 as D (5 bases). Germline V gives CDR1 MDHEN, CDR2 SYDVKM. The CDR3 runs 15 residues. The CDR3 DNA reads TGTGCTACGAGGCATCGGGGATCTGGGGCCAACGTCCTGACTTTC. Protein: CATRHRGSGANVLTF.

CDR3 residues: CAAKQGAGNTIYF. The CDR3 coding sequence is TGTGCCGCTAAACAGGGCGCCGGAAACACCATATATTTT. V is TRBV30 and J is TRBJ1-3; D is perhaps TRBD1 (6 bases). The CDR3 sequence is 13 residues long. Looked up from germline, CDR1 is GTSNPN and CDR2 is SVGIG (reference sequence). The germline V and J ends were trimmed by 8 bases and 4 bases, with 15 bases remaining between them. Using reference TRBV30 and TRBJ1-3 for the parts outside the CDR3, the full variable domain is SQTIHQWPATLVQPVGSPLSLECTVEGTSNPNLYWYRQAAGRGLQLLFYSVGIGQISSEVPQNLSASRPQDRQFILSSKKLLLSDSGFYLCAAKQGAGNTIYFGEGSWLTVV.

This clone appeared once. The chain is built from TRBV21-1 and TRBJ2-7; TRBD2, as called in the table, went unchecked against the DNA. TRBV21-1 is annotated as a pseudogene. The CDR3 loop spans 18 amino acids. Here the CDR3 reads CASSGPGLAGGRPYEQYF. CDR3 nucleotide sequence: TGTGCCAGCAGTGGGCCGGGACTAGCGGGAGGTCGGCCCTACGAGCAGTACTTC.

The chain carries TRBV7-9 and TRBJ2-5, with D maybe TRBD2 (5 bases). V lost 5 bases and J 1 base, leaving 14 bases between the germline ends. This CDR3 has 15 residues. CDR1 is SEHNR and CDR2 is FQNEAQ in the germline V gene (reference sequence). DNA of the CDR3: TGTGCCAGCAGCCCTCAGGCGGGTACCCAAGAGACCCAGTACTTC. Protein sequence: CASSPQAGTQETQYF.

The rearrangement joins TRBV19 to TRBJ2-7, with 9 bases identical to TRBD1. This CDR3 has 14 amino acids. With 3 bases clipped from V and 4 bases from J, the junction kept 4 bases outside the gene matches. From germline, CDR1 is LNHDA and CDR2 SQIVND (reference sequence). The CDR3 DNA follows: TGTGCCAGTAGTATCGGACAGGGGAAATACGAGCAGTACTTC. Amino acids: CASSIGQGKYEQYF.

This sequence joins TRBV11-1 and TRBJ1-5; no firm D call. The V and J ends lost 5 bases and 7 bases respectively, with 12 bases between them. Per germline, CDR1 SGHAT and CDR2 FQDESV (reference sequence). The CDR3 has 13 residues. The CDR3 sequence: CASSRNSGQPQHF. In DNA form, the CDR3 reads TGTGCCAGCAGCCGTAACAGTGGGCAGCCCCAGCATTTT.

The V and J genes are TRBV7-2 and TRBJ2-2, with TRBD2 identical over 11 bases. This CDR3 region has 19 residues. J gave up 7 bases and V 2 bases, and 15 bases lay outside the gene matches. Germline CDR1 SGHTA, CDR2 FQGNSA. CDR3 coding DNA: TGTGCCAGCAGCTTAAAAAGTTGGGGACTAGCGGAAAGAGACGGGGAGCTGTTTTTT. Protein: CASSLKSWGLAERDGELFF.

This chain joins TRBV30 and TRBJ2-5, with 11 positions matching TRBD2. CDR3 length: 15 residues. Germline V gene lookup returns CDR1 GTSNPN and CDR2 SVGIG (reference sequence). V was clipped by 2 bases and J by 4 bases; unmatched bases: 6. CDR3 protein: CAWSRSGRASETQYF. The CDR3 region has the DNA TGTGCCTGGAGTCGTAGCGGGAGGGCCTCAGAGACCCAGTACTTC.

V and J are TRBV7-3 and TRBJ2-2, with D tentatively TRBD1 (5 bases). Germline V gene lookup returns CDR1 SGHTA and CDR2 FQGTGA. The V end was cut by 4 bases, the J end by 6 bases, with 6 bases between. The CDR3 loop spans 12 amino acids. The CDR3 is CASSSTAGELFF. The CDR3 DNA is TGTGCCAGCAGCTCGACAGCCGGGGAGCTGTTTTTT.

The chain has TRBV5-6 and TRBJ2-5, with D possibly TRBD1 on 6 matching bases. CDR1 is SGHDT, CDR2 YYEEEE, per germline. Deletions cut 4 bases from V and 5 bases from J, with 21 bases between. The CDR3 contains 16 residues. CDR3 sequence (DNA): TGTGCCAGCAGCCCGCGCCGGACAGCGTTTGGGGAGACCCAGTACTTC. This translates into CASSPRRTAFGETQYF.

The chain uses TRBV28 and TRBJ1-2; D possibly corresponds to TRBD1 (6 bases). CDR1 MDHEN and CDR2 SYDVKM come from the germline V gene. Trimming shortened V by 5 bases and J by 4 bases, and 14 bases separated the two germline ends. This CDR3 has 14 amino acids. This CDR3 reads CASSPPGHPYGYTF. CDR3 nucleotides: TGTGCCAGCAGTCCACCGGGACATCCCTATGGCTACACCTTC.

The V and J genes are TRBV9 and TRBJ2-1; maybe TRBD2 (7 bases). CDR1 and CDR2 (germline): SGDLS, YYNGEE. The CDR3 contains 15 residues. Trimming stripped 4 bases from V and 2 bases from J, with 13 bases between. The CDR3: CASSSRGGAYNEQFF. The DNA for the CDR3 is TGTGCCAGCAGCTCCCGAGGGGGGGCCTACAATGAGCAGTTCTTC.

The chain couples TRBV5-5 to TRBJ2-5, with TRBD2 identical over 9 bases. J lost 5 bases, V lost 2 bases, and 7 bases had no gene match. Germline loops: CDR1 SGHKS, CDR2 YYEKEE (reference sequence). The length of the CDR3 is 15 residues. The CDR3 nucleotides read TGTGCCAGCAGCTTTCTGCTAGCGGGGCTCGAGACCCAGTACTTC. It is translated as CASSFLLAGLETQYF.

This chain connects TRBV19 to TRBJ2-1, with D perhaps TRBD1 (6 bases). Trimming removed 11 bases from V and 4 bases from J, with 15 bases in between. Germline V gene sequence: CDR1 LNHDA, CDR2 SQIVND (reference sequence). This CDR3 has 13 residues. The CDR3 here is CASNQQGYNEQFF. The CDR3 nucleotides are TGTGCCTCCAATCAACAGGGATACAATGAGCAGTTCTTC.

V gene TRBV28 combines with J gene TRBJ1-1; perhaps TRBD1 as D (5 bases). V lost 7 bases and J 4 bases, leaving 16 bases between the germline ends. The CDR3 sequence is 14 residues long. The germline CDR1 and CDR2 sequences are MDHEN and SYDVKM. The CDR3: CASIDSVGGTEAFF. The CDR3 coding sequence is TGTGCCAGCATAGATTCCGTCGGGGGCACTGAAGCTTTCTTT.

V gene TRBV25-1 combines with J gene TRBJ2-5, with a tentative D call TRBD1 (5 bases). The CDR3 is 16 amino acids. CDR1 and CDR2 from the germline V gene are MGHDK and SYGVNS. V lost 3 bases, J lost 2 bases, and 16 bases lay in between. Here the CDR3 reads CASSDPGKSLQETQYF. DNA of the CDR3: TGTGCCAGCAGTGATCCAGGGAAGAGTCTTCAAGAGACCCAGTACTTC.

V is TRBV10-1 and J is TRBJ2-5; 8 nucleotides align to TRBD1. Germline V gives CDR1 WNHNN, CDR2 SYGVQD (reference sequence). The CDR3 consists of 13 residues. V lost 5 bases and J lost 2; bases outside the gene matches: 1. The CDR3 loop reads CASSRTGQETQYF. In DNA, the CDR3 is TGCGCCAGCAGTAGGACAGGGCAAGAGACCCAGTACTTC.

This clone showed up just once. This chain uses TRBV2 with TRBJ1-2; weak D call: TRBD1 (6 bases). The CDR3 loop spans 17 amino acids. Trimming pared 2 bases from V and 0 bases from J, leaving 16 bases between. The germline V gene encodes CDR1 SNHLY and CDR2 FYNNEI. CDR3 sequence reads: CASSETTGRLANYGYTF. The CDR3 DNA sequence: TGTGCCAGCAGTGAAACGACAGGCAGGTTGGCTAACTATGGCTACACCTTC.

V gene TRBV21-1 combines with J gene TRBJ1-6; the D call TRBD1 from the table was never checked on the DNA. TRBV21-1 is marked as a pseudogene. The CDR3 loop spans 16 amino acids. The CDR3 DNA is TGTGCCAGCAGCATTGAAAGCAGGGCTACAAATTCACCCCTCCACTTT. It codes for CASSIESRATNSPLHF.